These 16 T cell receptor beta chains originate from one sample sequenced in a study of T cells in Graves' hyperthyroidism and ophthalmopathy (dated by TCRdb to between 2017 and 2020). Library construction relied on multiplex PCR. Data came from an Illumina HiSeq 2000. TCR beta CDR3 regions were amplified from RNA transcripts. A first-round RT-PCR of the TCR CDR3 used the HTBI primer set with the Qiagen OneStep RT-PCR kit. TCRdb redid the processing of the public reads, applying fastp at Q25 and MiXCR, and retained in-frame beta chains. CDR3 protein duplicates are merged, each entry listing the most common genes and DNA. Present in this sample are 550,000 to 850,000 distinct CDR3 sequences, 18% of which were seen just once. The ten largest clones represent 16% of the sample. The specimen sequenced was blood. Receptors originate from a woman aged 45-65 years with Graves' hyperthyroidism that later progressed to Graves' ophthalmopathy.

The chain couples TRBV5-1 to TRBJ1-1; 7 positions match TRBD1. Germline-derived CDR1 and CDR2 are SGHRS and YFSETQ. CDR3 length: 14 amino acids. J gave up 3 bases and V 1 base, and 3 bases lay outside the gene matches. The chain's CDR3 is CASSLPTGDTEAFF. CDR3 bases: TGCGCCAGCAGCTTGCCTACAGGGGACACTGAAGCTTTCTTT.

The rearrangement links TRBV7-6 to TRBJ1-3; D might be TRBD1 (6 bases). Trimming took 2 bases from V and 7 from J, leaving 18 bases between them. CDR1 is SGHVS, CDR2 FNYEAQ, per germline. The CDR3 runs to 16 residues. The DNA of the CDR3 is TGTGCCAGCAGCTTAACTACCGGGACAATGTCTAACACCATATATTTT. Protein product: CASSLTTGTMSNTIYF.

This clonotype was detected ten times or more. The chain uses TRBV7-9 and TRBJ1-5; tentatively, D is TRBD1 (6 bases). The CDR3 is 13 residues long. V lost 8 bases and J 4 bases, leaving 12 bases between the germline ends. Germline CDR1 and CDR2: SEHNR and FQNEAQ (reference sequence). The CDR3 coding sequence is TGTGCCAGCTCTACCGGGACAAATCAGCCCCAGCATTTT. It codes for CASSTGTNQPQHF.

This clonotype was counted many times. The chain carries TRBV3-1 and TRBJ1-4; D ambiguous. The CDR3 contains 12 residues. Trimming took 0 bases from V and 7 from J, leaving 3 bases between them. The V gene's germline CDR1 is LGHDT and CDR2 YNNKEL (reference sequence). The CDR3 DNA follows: TGTGCCAGCAGCCAAGAAGGTGAAAAACTGTTTTTT. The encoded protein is CASSQEGEKLFF.

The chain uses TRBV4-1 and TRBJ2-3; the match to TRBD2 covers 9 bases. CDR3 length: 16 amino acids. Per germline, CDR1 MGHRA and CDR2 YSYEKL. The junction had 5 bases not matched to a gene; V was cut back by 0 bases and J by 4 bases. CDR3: CASSQEVASGADTQYF. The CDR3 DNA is TGCGCCAGCAGCCAAGAGGTGGCTAGCGGGGCAGATACGCAGTATTTT.

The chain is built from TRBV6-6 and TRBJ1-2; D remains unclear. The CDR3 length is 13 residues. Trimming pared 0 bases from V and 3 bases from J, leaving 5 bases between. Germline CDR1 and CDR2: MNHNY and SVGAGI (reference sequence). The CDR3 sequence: CASSYSHYYGYTF. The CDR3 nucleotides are TGTGCCAGCAGTTACTCCCATTACTATGGCTACACCTTC.

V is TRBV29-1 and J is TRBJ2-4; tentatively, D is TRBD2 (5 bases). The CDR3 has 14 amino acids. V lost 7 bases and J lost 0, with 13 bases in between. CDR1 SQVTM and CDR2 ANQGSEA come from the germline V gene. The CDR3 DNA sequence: TGCAGCGGGGTTAGCGCCGGAGCCAAAAACATTCAGTACTTC. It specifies CSGVSAGAKNIQYF. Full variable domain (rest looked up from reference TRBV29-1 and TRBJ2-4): SAVISQKPSRDICQRGTSLTIQCQVDSQVTMMFWYRQQPGQSLTLIATANQGSEATYESGFVIDKFPISRPNLTFSTLTVSNMSPEDSSIYLCSGVSAGAKNIQYFGAGTRLSVL.

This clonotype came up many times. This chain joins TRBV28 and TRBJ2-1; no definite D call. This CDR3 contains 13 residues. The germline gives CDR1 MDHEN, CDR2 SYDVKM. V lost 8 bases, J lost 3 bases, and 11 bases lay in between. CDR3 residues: CASLAAYYNEQFF. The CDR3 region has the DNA TGTGCCAGCTTGGCAGCTTACTACAATGAGCAGTTCTTC.

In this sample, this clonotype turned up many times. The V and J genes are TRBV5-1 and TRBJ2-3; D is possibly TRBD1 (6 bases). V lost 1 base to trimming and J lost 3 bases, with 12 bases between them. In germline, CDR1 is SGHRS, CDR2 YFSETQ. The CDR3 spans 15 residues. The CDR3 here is CASSLRVRGTDTQYF. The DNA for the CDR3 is TGCGCCAGCAGCTTGAGGGTCAGGGGAACAGATACGCAGTATTTT.

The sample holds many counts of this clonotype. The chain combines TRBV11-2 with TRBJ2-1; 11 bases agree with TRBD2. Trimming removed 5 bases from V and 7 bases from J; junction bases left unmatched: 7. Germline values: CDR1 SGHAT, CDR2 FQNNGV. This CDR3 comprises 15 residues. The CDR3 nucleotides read TGTGCCAGCAGCGCCGGGACTAGCGGTTTAAATGAGCAGTTCTTC. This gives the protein CASSAGTSGLNEQFF.

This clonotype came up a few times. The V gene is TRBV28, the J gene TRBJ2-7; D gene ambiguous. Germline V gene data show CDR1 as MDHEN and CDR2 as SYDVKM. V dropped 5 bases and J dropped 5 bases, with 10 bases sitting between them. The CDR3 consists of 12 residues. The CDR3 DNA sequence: TGTGCCAGCAGTCCCTCGTCCGACGAGCAGTACTTC. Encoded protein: CASSPSSDEQYF.

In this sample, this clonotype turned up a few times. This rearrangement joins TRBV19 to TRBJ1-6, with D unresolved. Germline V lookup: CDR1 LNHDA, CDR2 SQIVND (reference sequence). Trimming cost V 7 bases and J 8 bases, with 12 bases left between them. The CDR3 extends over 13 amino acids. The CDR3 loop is CASKQPRDSPLHF. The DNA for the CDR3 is TGTGCCAGTAAACAGCCTAGGGATTCACCCCTCCACTTT.

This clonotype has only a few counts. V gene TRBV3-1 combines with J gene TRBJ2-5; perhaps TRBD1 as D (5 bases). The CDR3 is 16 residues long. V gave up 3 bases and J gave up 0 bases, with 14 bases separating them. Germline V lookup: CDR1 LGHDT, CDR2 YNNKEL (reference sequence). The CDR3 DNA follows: TGTGCCAGCAGCCAGAACCCGACAGTTAACCAAGAGACCCAGTACTTC. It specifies CASSQNPTVNQETQYF.

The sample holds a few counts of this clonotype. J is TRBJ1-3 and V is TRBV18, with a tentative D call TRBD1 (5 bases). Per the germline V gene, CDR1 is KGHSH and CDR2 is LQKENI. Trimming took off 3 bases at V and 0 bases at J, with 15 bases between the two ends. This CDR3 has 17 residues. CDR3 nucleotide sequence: TGTGCCAGCTCACCCTCTTCGAAGGGGAGCTCTGGAAACACCATATATTTT. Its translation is CASSPSSKGSSGNTIYF.

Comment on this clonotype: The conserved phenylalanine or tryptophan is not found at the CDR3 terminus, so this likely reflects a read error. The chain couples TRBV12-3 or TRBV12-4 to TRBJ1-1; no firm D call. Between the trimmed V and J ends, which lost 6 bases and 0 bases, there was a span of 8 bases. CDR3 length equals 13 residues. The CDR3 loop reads CASRDFMNTEAFL. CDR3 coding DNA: TGTGCCAGCAGGGACTTTATGAACACTGAAGCTTTCCTT.

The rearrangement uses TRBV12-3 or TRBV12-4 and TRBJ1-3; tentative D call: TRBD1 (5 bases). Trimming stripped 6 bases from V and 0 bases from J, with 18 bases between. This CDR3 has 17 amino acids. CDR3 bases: TGTGCCAGCAGGCTAGGGACCCGTAGGGCCTCTGGAAACACCATATATTTT. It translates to CASRLGTRRASGNTIYF.